The rows below give T cell receptor beta chains drawn from one sample of a study of T-cell reconstitution after alpha-beta-depleted transplantation in children. TCRdb reanalysed the PCR reads using MiXCR and keeps one entry per CDR3 protein. The sample carries roughly 120,000 distinct CDR3 sequences, under 25% recorded once. The input for sequencing was PBMCs, mostly from graft donor cells, taken 180 days after TCRalphabeta/CD19-depleted stem cell transplant. All receptors derive from a male patient under 10 years old who had a stem cell transplant for chronic granulomatous disease, so the T cells may come from the graft donor. CDR3s include the opening cysteine and the closing phenylalanine or tryptophan. Each record gives: CDR3 length, D gene, clone size, V gene, J gene, CDR3 DNA, CDR3 protein. The D gene is left open where the match is weak. Clone size is stated in some rows and not others, as once, few, many or a class when expanded.

cdr3_length: 15
d_call: -
clone_size: -
v_call: TRBV5-1
j_call: TRBJ2-1
cdr3_nt: TGCGCCAGCAGCTTGGCCTGGCCCCCCTACAATGAGCAGTTCTTC
cdr3_aa: CASSLAWPPYNEQFF

cdr3_length: 15
d_call: TRBD2
clone_size: -
v_call: TRBV25-1
j_call: TRBJ2-1
cdr3_nt: TGTGCCAGCAGTGAGTGGCTAGCGGATTACAATGAGCAGTTCTTC
cdr3_aa: CASSEWLADYNEQFF

cdr3_length: 14
d_call: -
clone_size: few
v_call: TRBV6-1
j_call: TRBJ2-1
cdr3_nt: TGTGCCAGTACCTACGGGTCCTCTTACAATGAGCAGTTCTTC
cdr3_aa: CASTYGSSYNEQFF

cdr3_length: 15
d_call: -
clone_size: -
v_call: TRBV7-2
j_call: TRBJ2-7
cdr3_nt: TGTGCCAGCAGCTTAGCGGGATCACCCTCCTACGAGCAGTACTTC
cdr3_aa: CASSLAGSPSYEQYF

cdr3_length: 12
d_call: -
clone_size: few
v_call: TRBV12-3/TRBV12-4
j_call: TRBJ2-7
cdr3_nt: TGTGCCAGCAGAGGCACCGGCTACGAGCAGTACTTC
cdr3_aa: CASRGTGYEQYF

cdr3_length: 13
d_call: -
clone_size: few
v_call: TRBV25-1
j_call: TRBJ2-1
cdr3_nt: TGTGCCAGCAGTGGTAAAAAGGGGACTCCCCAGTTCTTC
cdr3_aa: CASSGKKGTPQFF

cdr3_length: 16
d_call: -
clone_size: many
v_call: TRBV10-3
j_call: TRBJ2-7
cdr3_nt: TGTGCCATCAGTGATGTGGGCCTCTTCGACCCCTACGAGCAGTACTTC
cdr3_aa: CAISDVGLFDPYEQYF

cdr3_length: 15
d_call: -
clone_size: few
v_call: TRBV5-1
j_call: TRBJ2-4
cdr3_nt: TGCGCCAGCAGCTTGGACGGACTAGCCAAAAACATTCAGTACTTC
cdr3_aa: CASSLDGLAKNIQYF

cdr3_length: 13
d_call: -
clone_size: many
v_call: TRBV21-1
j_call: TRBJ2-3
cdr3_nt: TGTGCCAGCATTCAGGGTAGCACAGATACGCAGTATTTT
cdr3_aa: CASIQGSTDTQYF

cdr3_length: 15
d_call: TRBD2
clone_size: -
v_call: TRBV5-4
j_call: TRBJ2-5
cdr3_nt: TGTGCCAGCAGCTCGGGACTAGCGGGGCAAGAGACCCAGTACTTC
cdr3_aa: CASSSGLAGQETQYF

cdr3_length: 14
d_call: -
clone_size: many
v_call: TRBV5-1
j_call: TRBJ1-5
cdr3_nt: TGCGCCAGCAGCTTGGACGGGTATGGTCAGCCCCAGCATTTT
cdr3_aa: CASSLDGYGQPQHF

cdr3_length: 13
d_call: TRBD2
clone_size: few
v_call: TRBV12-3/TRBV12-4
j_call: TRBJ2-7
cdr3_nt: TGTGCCAGCAGTTTATTACTAGCGGGACACCGGTACTTC
cdr3_aa: CASSLLLAGHRYF

cdr3_length: 14
d_call: -
clone_size: many
v_call: TRBV7-2
j_call: TRBJ2-1
cdr3_nt: TGTGCCCCTGTGGGCGTCAGGCGATACAATGAGCAGTTCTTC
cdr3_aa: CAPVGVRRYNEQFF

cdr3_length: 13
d_call: -
clone_size: -
v_call: TRBV18
j_call: TRBJ2-5
cdr3_nt: TGTGCCAGCTCACCGTACCGGCAAGAGACCCAGTACTTC
cdr3_aa: CASSPYRQETQYF

cdr3_length: 15
d_call: TRBD2
clone_size: many
v_call: TRBV20-1
j_call: TRBJ2-3
cdr3_nt: TGCAGTGCGCCATCTAGCGGGAGGGCCTCAGATACGCAGTATTTT
cdr3_aa: CSAPSSGRASDTQYF

cdr3_length: 16
d_call: TRBD1
clone_size: -
v_call: TRBV5-1
j_call: TRBJ2-3
cdr3_nt: TGCGCCAGCAGCTTCGATGGGACAGGGACGACAGATACGCAGTATTTT
cdr3_aa: CASSFDGTGTTDTQYF

cdr3_length: 18
d_call: -
clone_size: -
v_call: TRBV11-2
j_call: TRBJ2-1
cdr3_nt: TGTGCCAGCAGCTTCCTATCAGACGATGGCAGCCACCACAATGAGCAGTTCTTC
cdr3_aa: CASSFLSDDGSHHNEQFF

cdr3_length: 13
d_call: TRBD1
clone_size: many
v_call: TRBV5-1
j_call: TRBJ2-5
cdr3_nt: TGCGCCAGCAGCTACAGGGGGCAAGAGACCCAGTACTTC
cdr3_aa: CASSYRGQETQYF

cdr3_length: 15
d_call: -
clone_size: many
v_call: TRBV7-8
j_call: TRBJ2-3
cdr3_nt: TGTGCCAGCAGCTTTCTTCGGTTGCCCACAGATACGCAGTATTTT
cdr3_aa: CASSFLRLPTDTQYF

cdr3_length: 20
d_call: TRBD1
clone_size: -
v_call: TRBV11-2
j_call: TRBJ2-7
cdr3_nt: TGTGCCAGCAGCTTGTATGGGCAAGGACAGGGTATGGCCGGTGACCACGAGCAGTACTTC
cdr3_aa: CASSLYGQGQGMAGDHEQYF

cdr3_length: 15
d_call: TRBD2
clone_size: -
v_call: TRBV7-2
j_call: TRBJ2-7
cdr3_nt: TGTGCCAGCAGCTTAGCAGTGTTAGCGGGTTACGAGCAGTACTTC
cdr3_aa: CASSLAVLAGYEQYF

cdr3_length: 15
d_call: TRBD1
clone_size: few
v_call: TRBV14
j_call: TRBJ1-4
cdr3_nt: TGTGCCAGCAGAGGAGGGGGCCAAAGTAATGAAAAACTGTTTTTT
cdr3_aa: CASRGGGQSNEKLFF

cdr3_length: 20
d_call: -
clone_size: few
v_call: TRBV11-2
j_call: TRBJ2-1
cdr3_nt: TGTGCCAGCAGCTTTATCCGCACGAGGGGGATGGGTAGCTCCTACAATGAGCAGTTCTTC
cdr3_aa: CASSFIRTRGMGSSYNEQFF

cdr3_length: 15
d_call: TRBD2
clone_size: -
v_call: TRBV15
j_call: TRBJ2-3
cdr3_nt: TGTGCCACCAGCATTAGCGGGAGTGTGAGGGATACGCAGTATTTT
cdr3_aa: CATSISGSVRDTQYF

cdr3_length: 14
d_call: TRBD1
clone_size: -
v_call: TRBV29-1
j_call: TRBJ1-1
cdr3_nt: TGCAGCGTTTCTGCAGGGGGCTGGGGGACTGAAGCTTTCTTT
cdr3_aa: CSVSAGGWGTEAFF

cdr3_length: 16
d_call: TRBD2
clone_size: many
v_call: TRBV6-5
j_call: TRBJ2-1
cdr3_nt: TGTGCCAGCAGCCGGACTAGCGGGAGTGATGGCAATGAGCAGTTCTTC
cdr3_aa: CASSRTSGSDGNEQFF

cdr3_length: 17
d_call: -
clone_size: -
v_call: TRBV11-2
j_call: TRBJ2-5
cdr3_nt: TGTGCCAGCAGCTTAGATGACAGCTTCTTAGGGCAAGAGACCCAGTACTTC
cdr3_aa: CASSLDDSFLGQETQYF

cdr3_length: 15
d_call: TRBD1
clone_size: few
v_call: TRBV6-5
j_call: TRBJ2-1
cdr3_nt: TGTGCCAGCAGTTCCACAGGGGGGTCCTACAATGAGCAGTTCTTC
cdr3_aa: CASSSTGGSYNEQFF

cdr3_length: 17
d_call: -
clone_size: few
v_call: TRBV12-3/TRBV12-4
j_call: TRBJ1-1
cdr3_nt: TGTGCCAGCATCCCTACCGAGTGGGGGGAACTGAACACTGAAGCTTTCTTT
cdr3_aa: CASIPTEWGELNTEAFF

cdr3_length: 15
d_call: -
clone_size: once
v_call: TRBV7-6
j_call: TRBJ1-6
cdr3_nt: TGTGCCAGCAGCTTAGAGAGTACAGTTGGGTCACCCCTCCACTTT
cdr3_aa: CASSLESTVGSPLHF

cdr3_length: 18
d_call: TRBD2
clone_size: -
v_call: TRBV12-3/TRBV12-4
j_call: TRBJ2-7
cdr3_nt: TGTGCCAGCACTTCGATACGATTAGGGACTAGCGAATGGTACGAGCAGTACTTC
cdr3_aa: CASTSIRLGTSEWYEQYF

cdr3_length: 12
d_call: -
clone_size: few
v_call: TRBV12-3/TRBV12-4
j_call: TRBJ1-2
cdr3_nt: TGTGCCAGCAGTCCCGAGGGCTATGGCTACACCTTC
cdr3_aa: CASSPEGYGYTF

cdr3_length: 13
d_call: -
clone_size: -
v_call: TRBV7-2
j_call: TRBJ2-1
cdr3_nt: TGTGCCAGCAGCTTAGCGCATGGGGGTGAGCAGTTCTTC
cdr3_aa: CASSLAHGGEQFF

cdr3_length: 11
d_call: -
clone_size: few
v_call: TRBV29-1
j_call: TRBJ2-7
cdr3_nt: TGCAGCGTTGAAGAGTCCTACGAGCAGTACTTC
cdr3_aa: CSVEESYEQYF

cdr3_length: 16
d_call: TRBD2
clone_size: -
v_call: TRBV7-2
j_call: TRBJ2-1
cdr3_nt: TGTGCCAGCAGTCCTAGCGGGAAGGGATGGTACAATGAGCAGTTCTTC
cdr3_aa: CASSPSGKGWYNEQFF

cdr3_length: 13
d_call: -
clone_size: many
v_call: TRBV29-1
j_call: TRBJ1-2
cdr3_nt: TGCAGCGTTGAAGGTCCAAGGAACTATGGCTACACCTTC
cdr3_aa: CSVEGPRNYGYTF

cdr3_length: 14
d_call: -
clone_size: many
v_call: TRBV20-1
j_call: TRBJ2-5
cdr3_nt: TGCAGTGCTAGAATGGTGGAGGGAGGCGAGACCCAGTACTTC
cdr3_aa: CSARMVEGGETQYF

cdr3_length: 16
d_call: TRBD1
clone_size: few
v_call: TRBV29-1
j_call: TRBJ1-1
cdr3_nt: TGCAGCGTCCCCTTTGGAGGGGACAGGTCGAACACTGAAGCTTTCTTT
cdr3_aa: CSVPFGGDRSNTEAFF

cdr3_length: 16
d_call: -
clone_size: many
v_call: TRBV5-1
j_call: TRBJ2-7
cdr3_nt: TGCGCCAGCAGCTTGGATCCCGTCAGGACGACCTACGAGCAGTACTTC
cdr3_aa: CASSLDPVRTTYEQYF

cdr3_length: 15
d_call: TRBD1
clone_size: few
v_call: TRBV27
j_call: TRBJ2-1
cdr3_nt: TGTGCCAGCAGTTTACCGGGACAGGGAAACAATGAGCAGTTCTTC
cdr3_aa: CASSLPGQGNNEQFF

cdr3_length: 15
d_call: TRBD1
clone_size: -
v_call: TRBV5-1
j_call: TRBJ2-1
cdr3_nt: TGCGCCAGCAGCTTGGAAGGACAGGGGGTGAATGAGCAGTTCTTC
cdr3_aa: CASSLEGQGVNEQFF

cdr3_length: 14
d_call: TRBD2
clone_size: many
v_call: TRBV20-1
j_call: TRBJ2-1
cdr3_nt: TGCAGTGCTAGAGAACTAGCGGGAGGGAATGAGCAGTTCTTC
cdr3_aa: CSARELAGGNEQFF

cdr3_length: 15
d_call: -
clone_size: -
v_call: TRBV20-1
j_call: TRBJ1-1
cdr3_nt: TGCAGTGCTAGTTCTCACGGGGGTTTGTTCACTGAAGCTTTCTTT
cdr3_aa: CSASSHGGLFTEAFF

cdr3_length: 17
d_call: -
clone_size: -
v_call: TRBV4-1
j_call: TRBJ2-7
cdr3_nt: TGCGCCAGCAGCCAAGATTCTTGGGGGGCACCCTCCTACGAGCAGTACTTC
cdr3_aa: CASSQDSWGAPSYEQYF

cdr3_length: 14
d_call: TRBD1
clone_size: -
v_call: TRBV5-1
j_call: TRBJ1-2
cdr3_nt: TGCGCCAGCAGCGCTGACAGGGTGGCGTATGGCTACACCTTC
cdr3_aa: CASSADRVAYGYTF

cdr3_length: 17
d_call: TRBD2
clone_size: many
v_call: TRBV7-3
j_call: TRBJ2-3
cdr3_nt: TGTGCCAGCAGCTTAGGACTAGCGGGAGGGCTTTTAGATACGCAGTATTTT
cdr3_aa: CASSLGLAGGLLDTQYF

cdr3_length: 14
d_call: -
clone_size: -
v_call: TRBV5-5
j_call: TRBJ2-7
cdr3_nt: TGTGCCAGCAGCTACCCCAACGACCCCTACGAGCAGTACTTC
cdr3_aa: CASSYPNDPYEQYF

cdr3_length: 17
d_call: -
clone_size: many
v_call: TRBV7-9
j_call: TRBJ1-5
cdr3_nt: TGTGCCAGCAGCAAATGGGGGGCCCCCGGAATAAATCAGCCCCAGCATTTT
cdr3_aa: CASSKWGAPGINQPQHF

cdr3_length: 17
d_call: -
clone_size: -
v_call: TRBV7-2
j_call: TRBJ2-7
cdr3_nt: TGTGCCAGCAGTCCACAGGTGTTGGCGGGACGATCCTACGAGCAGTACTTC
cdr3_aa: CASSPQVLAGRSYEQYF

cdr3_length: 15
d_call: -
clone_size: many
v_call: TRBV5-1
j_call: TRBJ2-1
cdr3_nt: TGCGCCAGCAGCTTCGGACCCTCCTCCTACAATGAGCAGTTCTTC
cdr3_aa: CASSFGPSSYNEQFF

cdr3_length: 17
d_call: -
clone_size: -
v_call: TRBV15
j_call: TRBJ1-5
cdr3_nt: TGTGCCACCAGCGGGGGTCTTCTGGGGAATAAGGATCAGCCCCAGCATTTT
cdr3_aa: CATSGGLLGNKDQPQHF

cdr3_length: 16
d_call: TRBD2
clone_size: -
v_call: TRBV5-1
j_call: TRBJ2-3
cdr3_nt: TGCGCCAGCAGCCCCGGGACTAGCTACGGGACAGATACGCAGTATTTT
cdr3_aa: CASSPGTSYGTDTQYF

cdr3_length: 17
d_call: -
clone_size: few
v_call: TRBV7-6
j_call: TRBJ2-1
cdr3_nt: TGTGCCAGCAGCTCCCCCTGGAGACAGGTCCCTGTAAATGAGCAGTTCTTC
cdr3_aa: CASSSPWRQVPVNEQFF

cdr3_length: 13
d_call: -
clone_size: -
v_call: TRBV29-1
j_call: TRBJ1-1
cdr3_nt: TGCAGCGTTGGGCTTGGAGGGGGCACTGAAGCTTTCTTT
cdr3_aa: CSVGLGGGTEAFF